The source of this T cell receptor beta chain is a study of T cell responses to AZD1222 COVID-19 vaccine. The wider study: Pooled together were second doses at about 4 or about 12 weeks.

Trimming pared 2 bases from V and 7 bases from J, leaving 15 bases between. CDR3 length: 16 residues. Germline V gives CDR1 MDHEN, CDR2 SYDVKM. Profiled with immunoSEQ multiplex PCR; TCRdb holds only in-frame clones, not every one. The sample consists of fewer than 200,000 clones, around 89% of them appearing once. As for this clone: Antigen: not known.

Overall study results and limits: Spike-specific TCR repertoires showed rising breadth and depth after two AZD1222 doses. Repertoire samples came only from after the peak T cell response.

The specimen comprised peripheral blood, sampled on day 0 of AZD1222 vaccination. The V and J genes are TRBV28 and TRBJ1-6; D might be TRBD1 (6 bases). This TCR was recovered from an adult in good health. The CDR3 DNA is TGTGCCAGCAGTTTAGGCCCGGGAAGGGGGAATTCACCCCTCCACTTT. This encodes CASSLGPGRGNSPLHF.